This TCR beta chain was sequenced in a study of blood T cell repertoires in COVID-19. Sequenced by immunoSEQ multiplex PCR; TCRdb stores in-frame clones only, minus some. The sample carries a few hundred thousand clones, more than 75% recorded once. The CDR3 has 15 amino acids. The germline gives CDR1 SGHDT, CDR2 YYEEEE. With 0 bases removed from V and 0 bases from J, the gap between germline ends came to 10 bases. The sample holds a few counts of this clone. This sample includes further DNA sequences coding for the same CDR3. The material sequenced was PBMCs or T cells enriched from blood (not recorded which). This chain links TRBV5-6 with TRBJ2-7; D perhaps matches TRBD1 (5 bases). This receptor was identified in a woman in her forties or fifties who had recovered from COVID-19. The CDR3 bases are TGTGCCAGCAGCTTGGGGGGCGCAAGCTCCTACGAGCAGTACTTC. This encodes CASSLGGASSYEQYF.